The sequence of this T cell receptor beta chain was determined in a study of blood T cells in healthy people across ages. This CDR3 has 14 residues. The trim removed 5 bases at V and 7 bases at J, leaving 5 bases unmatched. It was with a sample-barcoded 5' primer and a J-beta primer mix that a second PCR of about 6 to 11 cycles was run. Each CDR3 protein gets one entry after TCRdb re-called the 5' RACE reads with MiXCR. The sample records around 1.5 million distinct CDR3 sequences, around 59% being singletons. V and J are TRBV12-3 or TRBV12-4 and TRBJ2-1; 10 nucleotides align to TRBD1. The specimen was blood. This sequence originates from a man aged 18 to 29 in good health. DNA for the CDR3: TGTGCCAGCAGTCACGGGACAGGGGAAAATGAGCAGTTCTTC. Its protein product is CASSHGTGENEQFF.